Following are 2 T cell receptor beta chains from one sample sequenced in a study of blood T cell repertoires in COVID-19. Data came from immunoSEQ multiplex PCR; TCRdb stores just in-frame clones and leaves some out. The sample shows 80,000 or so clones, roughly 79% of them seen only once. Sequenced sample: peripheral blood. Receptors were obtained from a man of 80 years or more with acute or convalescent COVID-19.

The V call is TRBV28, the J call TRBJ1-4; 11 positions match TRBD1. The germline CDR1 and CDR2 sequences are MDHEN and SYDVKM. The junction had 6 bases not matched to a gene; V was cut back by 4 bases and J by 2 bases. The CDR3 sequence is 17 residues long. CDR3 sequence (DNA): TGTGCCAGCAGTTCACCGGGACAGGGGGTGACTAATGAAAAACTGTTTTTT. Encoded protein: CASSSPGQGVTNEKLFF.

This clone was recorded at least ten times. This chain uses TRBV5-1 with TRBJ2-7, with D possibly matching TRBD1 (7 bases). The germline V gene encodes CDR1 SGHRS and CDR2 YFSETQ. The CDR3 has 14 amino acids. The V end was cut by 2 bases, the J end by 4 bases, with 13 bases between. This CDR3 reads CASSFRTGGYEQYF. As DNA, the CDR3 is TGCGCCAGCAGCTTCCGGACAGGAGGGTACGAGCAGTACTTC.